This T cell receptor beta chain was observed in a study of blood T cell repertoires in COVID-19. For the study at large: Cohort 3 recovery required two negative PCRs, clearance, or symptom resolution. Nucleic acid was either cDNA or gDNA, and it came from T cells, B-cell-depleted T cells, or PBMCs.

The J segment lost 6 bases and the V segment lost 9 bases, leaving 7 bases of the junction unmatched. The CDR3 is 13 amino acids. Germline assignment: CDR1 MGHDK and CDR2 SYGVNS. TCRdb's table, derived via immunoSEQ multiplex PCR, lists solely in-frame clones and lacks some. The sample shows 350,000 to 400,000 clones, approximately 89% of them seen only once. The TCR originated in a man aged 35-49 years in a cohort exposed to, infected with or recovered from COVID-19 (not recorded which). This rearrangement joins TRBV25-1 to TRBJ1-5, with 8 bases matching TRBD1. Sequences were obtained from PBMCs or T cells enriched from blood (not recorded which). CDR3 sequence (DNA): TGTGCCAGTTCCGGGACAGGCGGTCAGCCCCAGCATTTT. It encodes CASSGTGGQPQHF.